One and the same sample provided the 6 T cell receptor beta chains below, sequenced in a study of T cell responses to AZD1222 COVID-19 vaccine. Clones were read by immunoSEQ multiplex PCR, and TCRdb kept only the in-frame ones, dropping some. This sample has approximately 110,000 clones, with 80% to 95% found just once. The sample in question was peripheral blood, obtained on day 0 of AZD1222 vaccination. Receptors were obtained from an adult in good health.

V and J are TRBV27 and TRBJ2-6, with TRBD2 as a possible D gene (6 bases). Germline V CDR1 and CDR2: MNHEY, SMNVEV (reference sequence). V was cut by 7 bases and J by 4 bases, with 11 bases left in between. The CDR3 is 14 residues long. CDR3: CASTSGGGANVLTF. CDR3 nucleotides: TGTGCCAGCACCTCTGGAGGGGGGGCCAACGTCCTGACTTTC.

This rearrangement joins TRBV7-2 to TRBJ1-1; a weak D match, TRBD1 (5 bases). The CDR3 runs to 13 residues. Per the germline V gene, CDR1 is SGHTA and CDR2 is FQGNSA. The V and J ends lost 5 bases and 11 bases respectively, with 18 bases between them. This chain's CDR3 is CASSGGVGTDAFF. DNA of the CDR3: TGTGCCAGCAGCGGCGGGGTGGGGACGGACGCTTTCTTT.

The table lists this clone with a count of one. The chain joins TRBV11-2 to TRBJ1-3; D is ambiguous. Germline loops: CDR1 SGHAT, CDR2 FQNNGV. This CDR3 region has 16 residues. With 0 bases removed from V and 1 base from J, the gap between germline ends came to 10 bases. The CDR3 DNA sequence: TGTGCCAGCAGCTTAGATGGACGGGATTCTGGAAACACCATATATTTT. Residues: CASSLDGRDSGNTIYF.

V is TRBV6-2 or TRBV6-3 and J is TRBJ1-6; D is perhaps TRBD1 (5 bases). V was shortened by 5 bases and J by 6 bases, with 11 bases between the two germline ends. The CDR3 consists of 14 residues. CDR1 is MNHEY and CDR2 is SVGEGT in the germline V gene. CDR3 sequence: CASSRGGLNSPLHF. CDR3 coding DNA: TGTGCCAGCAGTAGGGGCGGACTTAATTCACCCCTCCACTTT.

The chain recombines TRBV20-1 with TRBJ1-5, with TRBD1 identical over 8 bases. Germline V gene lookup returns CDR1 DFQATT and CDR2 SNEGSKA (reference sequence). J gave up 3 bases and V 3 bases, and 10 bases lay outside the gene matches. The CDR3 spans 16 residues. CDR3 nucleotide sequence: TGCAGTGCTAGTAGAACGGGACAGGCTAACAATCAGCCCCAGCATTTT. It encodes CSASRTGQANNQPQHF.

The chain joins TRBV29-1 to TRBJ2-1, with 12 bases identical to TRBD2. Germline lookup yields CDR1 SQVTM and CDR2 ANQGSEA. V lost 4 bases and J lost 6; bases outside the gene matches: 1. The CDR3 sequence is 13 residues long. Here the CDR3 DNA reads TGCAGCGTTGCTAGCGGGAGGGTCAATGAGCAGTTCTTC. Translated, it gives CSVASGRVNEQFF.